This TCR beta chain was sequenced for a study of blood T cell repertoires in COVID-19. In the study overall: Nucleic acid was either cDNA or gDNA, and it came from T cells, B-cell-depleted T cells, or PBMCs.

The cohort comprised adults aged 18 to 89 years residing in approximately 22 US areas. This CDR3 region has 17 residues. Germline values: CDR1 LNHNV, CDR2 YYDKDF (reference sequence). Trimming took off 1 base at V and 0 bases at J, with 12 bases between the two ends. Only in-frame clones appear in the TCRdb table, and some are missing; sequencing was by immunoSEQ multiplex PCR. This table holds hundreds of thousands of clones, 65% to 90% found once. This chain links TRBV15 with TRBJ1-4; no clear D. Sequenced material: PBMCs or T cells enriched from blood (not recorded which). This clonotype was obtained from a woman aged 25 to 39 who had been exposed to COVID-19. CDR3 DNA: TGTGCCACCAGCAGAGTCACAGACCTTACAACTAATGAAAAACTGTTTTTT. Protein: CATSRVTDLTTNEKLFF. Using reference TRBV15 and TRBJ1-4 for the parts outside the CDR3, the full variable domain is DAMVIQNPRYQVTQFGKPVTLSCSQTLNHNVMYWYQQKSSQAPKLLFHYYDKDFNNEADTPDNFQSRRPNTSFCFLDIRSPGLGDTAMYLCATSRVTDLTTNEKLFFGSGTQLSVL.